The 20 T cell receptor beta chains below were found in one sample sequenced in a study of blood T cell repertoires in COVID-19. Profiling relied on immunoSEQ multiplex PCR, and the TCRdb table lists in-frame clones only, not all of them. This sample yields roughly 80,000 clones, of which about 85% are seen a single time; 9.1% belongs to the top ten. The sample taken for sequencing was peripheral blood. The receptors derive from a human donor in a cohort sampled during active COVID-19.

The rearrangement links TRBV7-9 to TRBJ1-1, with D unclear. The germline V gene encodes CDR1 SEHNR and CDR2 FQNEAQ (reference sequence). CDR3 length: 14 residues. Trimming stripped 5 bases from V and 1 base from J, with 11 bases between. CDR3 protein: CASSTPGGNTEAFF. The CDR3 DNA sequence: TGTGCCAGCAGCACACCAGGAGGGAACACTGAAGCTTTCTTT.

The chain employs TRBV10-3 and TRBJ2-1; no clear D gene. The CDR3 covers 11 residues. The V end lost 5 bases, the J end lost 6 bases, and 5 bases lay between the germline ends. Germline CDR1 and CDR2: ENHRY and SYGVKD. The CDR3 DNA reads TGTGCCATCAGTCCCAGCAATGAGCAGTTCTTC. Translating gives CAISPSNEQFF.

This clone was observed once. The chain uses TRBV29-1 and TRBJ2-3; 11 bases are shared with TRBD2. This CDR3 has 15 residues. The ends lost 7 bases at V and 1 base at J; junction bases unmatched: 7. From germline, CDR1 is SQVTM and CDR2 ANQGSEA. The CDR3 sequence is CSASTSGSGTDTQYF. CDR3 coding DNA: TGCAGCGCTTCCACTAGCGGGAGCGGCACAGATACGCAGTATTTT.

This clone was found once. V usage is TRBV6-5 and J usage is TRBJ1-2; 9 bases fit TRBD1. Trimming at V came to 7 bases and at J to 3 bases, leaving 6 bases not matched to a gene. Germline-derived CDR1 and CDR2 are MNHEY and SVGAGI. The CDR3 covers 14 residues. The CDR3 DNA follows: TGTGCCAGCACCCGCCGGACAGGGGACTATGGCTACACCTTC. Its translation is CASTRRTGDYGYTF.

The chain is built from TRBV2 and TRBJ2-7; TRBD2 aligns across 9 bases. CDR1 is SNHLY and CDR2 is FYNNEI in the germline V gene. The CDR3 contains 14 residues. Trimming took 5 bases from V and 3 from J; bases not matched to a gene: 5. CDR3 sequence (DNA): TGTGCCAGCAGTATCGGACTAGCGAACTACGAGCAGTACTTC. Translated, it gives CASSIGLANYEQYF.

The chain carries TRBV3-1 (or the pseudogene TRBV3-2) and TRBJ2-3; weak D call: TRBD2 (6 bases). This CDR3 is built from 16 residues. Germline CDR1 is LGHDT and CDR2 is YNNKEL (reference sequence). Between the trimmed V and J ends, which lost 1 base and 1 base, there was a span of 12 bases. The CDR3 protein is CASSQGLASGTDTQYF. CDR3 sequence (DNA): TGTGCCAGCAGCCAAGGACTTGCTAGCGGCACAGATACGCAGTATTTT.

This chain links TRBV6-6 with TRBJ2-7; possibly TRBD2 for D (5 bases). The CDR3 length is 14 residues. Trimming shortened V by 6 bases and J by 2 bases, and 14 bases separated the two germline ends. Per germline, CDR1 MNHNY and CDR2 SVGAGI (reference sequence). The CDR3 is CASSLSEGPYEQYF. CDR3 bases: TGTGCCAGCAGCCTAAGCGAGGGTCCCTACGAGCAGTACTTC.

The gene calls are TRBV10-3 and TRBJ1-2, with D unresolved. The CDR3 covers 14 residues. Germline V CDR1 and CDR2: ENHRY, SYGVKD. The V gene lost 2 bases and the J gene lost 4 bases, with 11 bases spanning the gap. The CDR3 spells CAISEPTVTYGYTF. Here the CDR3 DNA reads TGTGCCATCAGTGAGCCAACAGTTACCTATGGCTACACCTTC.

This chain connects TRBV18 to TRBJ2-2; no definite D call. The CDR3 loop spans 15 amino acids. With 2 bases removed from V and 0 bases from J, the gap between germline ends came to 7 bases. Germline CDR1 KGHSH, CDR2 LQKENI. CDR3 DNA sequence: TGTGCCAGCTCACCAGTCGCGGCGAACACCGGGGAGCTGTTTTTT. It codes for CASSPVAANTGELFF.

The chain uses TRBV29-1 and TRBJ2-7; 10 positions match TRBD2. Germline CDR1 and CDR2: SQVTM and ANQGSEA. The V gene end was trimmed by 4 bases and the J gene end by 4 bases; junction bases not matched to a gene: 4. The CDR3 consists of 13 residues. CDR3 loop: CSVGSSGSYEQYF. Written as DNA, the CDR3 is TGCAGCGTTGGTTCTAGCGGGAGTTACGAGCAGTACTTC.

The rearrangement uses TRBV5-5 and TRBJ1-2; D uncertain. The CDR3 is 15 amino acids. Trimming pared 0 bases from V and 4 bases from J, leaving 13 bases between. The germline V gene encodes CDR1 SGHKS and CDR2 YYEKEE (reference sequence). The CDR3 coding sequence is TGTGCCAGCAGCTTGGATTGGAGTCTCGGCTATGGCTACACCTTC. It specifies CASSLDWSLGYGYTF.

The V call is TRBV2, the J call TRBJ1-5; no clear D gene. Between the trimmed V and J ends, which lost 3 bases and 6 bases, there was a span of 15 bases. CDR1 SNHLY and CDR2 FYNNEI come from the germline V gene. CDR3 length equals 15 residues. CDR3 protein: CASSEARNTIQPQHF. CDR3 coding DNA: TGTGCCAGCAGTGAGGCGCGGAATACCATTCAGCCCCAGCATTTT. Together with reference TRBV2 and TRBJ1-5, the CDR3 gives the full variable domain: EPEVTQTPSHQVTQMGQEVILRCVPISNHLYFYWYRQILGQKVEFLVSFYNNEISEKSEIFDDQFSVERPDGSNFTLKIRSTKLEDSAMYFCASSEARNTIQPQHFGDGTRLSIL.

The genes are TRBV5-4 and TRBJ1-2, with 9 bases lining up with TRBD1. This CDR3 contains 12 residues. CDR1 and CDR2 (germline): SGHNT, YYREEE (reference sequence). J gave up 8 bases and V 4 bases, and 3 bases lay outside the gene matches. The DNA of the CDR3 is TGTGCCAGCAGCGACAGGGGGGAGGGCTACACCTTC. It encodes CASSDRGEGYTF.

This clone was seen more than once but under ten times. J is TRBJ2-1 and V is TRBV28; D remains ambiguous. CDR1 is MDHEN, CDR2 SYDVKM, per germline. The CDR3 loop spans 15 amino acids. Trimming took 6 bases from V and 6 from J, leaving 18 bases between them. The CDR3 DNA reads as TGTGCCAGCAGCCCTCTTACCCAACGCGGCAATGAGCAGTTCTTC. This translates into CASSPLTQRGNEQFF.

This clone was observed a few times. The rearrangement links TRBV6-5 to TRBJ2-5; 7 nucleotides agree with TRBD1. V was pared by 5 bases and J by 1 base, with 7 bases of the junction left unmatched. The CDR3 spans 15 residues. Germline values: CDR1 MNHEY, CDR2 SVGAGI. The CDR3 loop reads CASSSPGQIQETQYF. DNA for the CDR3: TGTGCCAGCAGTAGCCCGGGACAGATCCAAGAGACCCAGTACTTC.

A note on this clone: Other nucleotide sequences in the sample specify the same CDR3. This CDR3 reads CASSASSPGQGGRGYTF. Written as DNA, the CDR3 is TGTGCCAGCAGCGCAAGCTCACCGGGACAGGGGGGGCGGGGCTACACCTTC. The rearrangement joins TRBV9 to TRBJ1-2, with TRBD1 matching 11 bases. Germline V gene sequence: CDR1 SGDLS, CDR2 YYNGEE. The CDR3 runs to 17 residues. After removal of 3 bases from V and 8 bases from J, the junction contained 15 bases not matched to a gene.

V gene TRBV29-1 combines with J gene TRBJ1-2; D is unclear. This CDR3 has 12 residues. V was clipped by 3 bases and J by 4 bases, with 9 bases between them. Germline CDR1 and CDR2: SQVTM and ANQGSEA. The CDR3 loop is CSVDKAVYGYTF. The CDR3 nucleotides are TGCAGCGTTGATAAGGCGGTCTATGGCTACACCTTC.

In this sample, this clone turned up once. The chain carries TRBV29-1 and TRBJ1-5; TRBD1 matches at 9 bases. The V and J ends lost 5 bases and 4 bases, in that order; junction bases with no gene match: 6. The CDR3 sequence is 14 residues long. Germline lookup yields CDR1 SQVTM and CDR2 ANQGSEA. As DNA, the CDR3 is TGCAGCGTTACAGGACAGGGGTTTAATCAGCCCCAGCATTTT. Protein sequence: CSVTGQGFNQPQHF.

This chain joins TRBV10-3 and TRBJ1-6; TRBD1 aligns across 7 bases. CDR1 is ENHRY, CDR2 SYGVKD, per germline. The V and J ends lost 8 bases and 10 bases, in that order; junction bases with no gene match: 5. The CDR3 runs to 12 residues. The CDR3 DNA sequence: TGTGCCATCGCCGACAGGGAATCACCCCTCCACTTT. Protein product: CAIADRESPLHF.

This sequence joins TRBV19 and TRBJ1-2; the match to TRBD1 covers 8 bases. Trimming removed 7 bases from V and 5 bases from J; junction bases left unmatched: 6. Germline loops: CDR1 LNHDA, CDR2 SQIVND (reference sequence). CDR3 length: 13 residues. Written as DNA, the CDR3 is TGTGCCAGTAATCCCGGGACAGGATATGGCTACACCTTC. It translates to CASNPGTGYGYTF.